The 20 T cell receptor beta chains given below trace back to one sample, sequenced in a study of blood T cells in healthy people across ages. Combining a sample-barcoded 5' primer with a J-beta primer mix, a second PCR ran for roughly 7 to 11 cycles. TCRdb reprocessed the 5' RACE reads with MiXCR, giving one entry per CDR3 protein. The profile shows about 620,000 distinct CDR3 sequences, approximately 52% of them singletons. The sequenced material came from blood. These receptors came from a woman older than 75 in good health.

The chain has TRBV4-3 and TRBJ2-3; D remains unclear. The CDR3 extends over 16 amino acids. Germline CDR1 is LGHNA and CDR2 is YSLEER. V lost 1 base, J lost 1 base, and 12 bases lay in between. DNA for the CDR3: TGCGCCAGCAGCCAAGGCCCTTCATCGGGCACAGATACGCAGTATTTT. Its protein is CASSQGPSSGTDTQYF.

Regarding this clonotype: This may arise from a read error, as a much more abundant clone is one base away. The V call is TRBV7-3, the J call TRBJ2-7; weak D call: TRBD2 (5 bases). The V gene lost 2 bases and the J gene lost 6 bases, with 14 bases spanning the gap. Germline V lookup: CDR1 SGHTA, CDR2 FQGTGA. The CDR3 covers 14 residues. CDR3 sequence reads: CASSLDGCGREQYF. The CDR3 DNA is TGTGCCAGCAGCTTAGATGGCTGCGGGCGCGAGCAGTACTTC.

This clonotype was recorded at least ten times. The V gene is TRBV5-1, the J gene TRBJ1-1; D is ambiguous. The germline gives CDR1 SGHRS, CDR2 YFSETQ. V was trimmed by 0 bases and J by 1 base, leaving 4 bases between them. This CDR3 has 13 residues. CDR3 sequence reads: CASSLGKNTEAFF. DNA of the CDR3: TGCGCCAGCAGCTTGGGTAAGAACACTGAAGCTTTCTTT.

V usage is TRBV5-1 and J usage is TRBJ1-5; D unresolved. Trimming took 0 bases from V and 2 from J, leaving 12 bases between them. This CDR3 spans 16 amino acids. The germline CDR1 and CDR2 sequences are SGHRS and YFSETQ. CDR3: CASSLVGSGGNQPQHF. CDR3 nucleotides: TGCGCCAGCAGCTTGGTAGGATCGGGTGGCAATCAGCCCCAGCATTTT.

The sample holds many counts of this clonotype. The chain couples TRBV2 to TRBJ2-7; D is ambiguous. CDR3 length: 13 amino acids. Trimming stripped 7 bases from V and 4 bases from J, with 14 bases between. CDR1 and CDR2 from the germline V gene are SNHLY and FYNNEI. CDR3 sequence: CASNQNSLYEQYF. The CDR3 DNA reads TGTGCCAGCAATCAAAACAGTCTATACGAGCAGTACTTC.

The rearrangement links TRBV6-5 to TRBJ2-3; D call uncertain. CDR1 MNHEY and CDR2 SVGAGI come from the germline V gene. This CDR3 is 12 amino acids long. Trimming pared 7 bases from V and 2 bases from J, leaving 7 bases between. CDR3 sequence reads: CASKPDTDTQYF. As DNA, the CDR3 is TGTGCCAGCAAACCCGACACAGATACGCAGTATTTT.

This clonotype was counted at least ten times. The DNA for the CDR3 is TGTGCCAGCAGCCCACAAAGGGGCGGCGGTTCCTACAATGAGCAGTTCTTC. Translating it yields CASSPQRGGGSYNEQFF. The rearrangement uses TRBV7-9 and TRBJ2-1; D is possibly TRBD1 (5 bases). CDR3 length: 17 amino acids. The V end was cut by 5 bases, the J end by 1 base, with 18 bases between. Germline V gene data show CDR1 as SEHNR and CDR2 as FQNEAQ (reference sequence).

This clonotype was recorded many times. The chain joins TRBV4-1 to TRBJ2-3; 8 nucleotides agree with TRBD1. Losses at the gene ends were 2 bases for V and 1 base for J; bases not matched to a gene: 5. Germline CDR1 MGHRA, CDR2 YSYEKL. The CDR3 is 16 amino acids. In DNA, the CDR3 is TGCGCCAGCAGCCAATCGAAGACAGGGGGCACAGATACGCAGTATTTT. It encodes CASSQSKTGGTDTQYF.

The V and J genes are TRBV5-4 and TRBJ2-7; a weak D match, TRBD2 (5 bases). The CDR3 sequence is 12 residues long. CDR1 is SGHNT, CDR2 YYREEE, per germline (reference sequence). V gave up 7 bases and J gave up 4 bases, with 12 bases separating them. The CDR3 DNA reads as TGTGCCAGCCGTCGGGGTGAGTACGAGCAGTACTTC. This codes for CASRRGEYEQYF.

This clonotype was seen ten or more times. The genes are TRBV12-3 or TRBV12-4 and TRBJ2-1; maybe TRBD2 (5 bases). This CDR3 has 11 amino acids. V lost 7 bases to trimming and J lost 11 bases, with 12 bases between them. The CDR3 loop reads CASNLERQQFF. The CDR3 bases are TGTGCCAGCAACCTCGAGCGGCAGCAGTTCTTC.

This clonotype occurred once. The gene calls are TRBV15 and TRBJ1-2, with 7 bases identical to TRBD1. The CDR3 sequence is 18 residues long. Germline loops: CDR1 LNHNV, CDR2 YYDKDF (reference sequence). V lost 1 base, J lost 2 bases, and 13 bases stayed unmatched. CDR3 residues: CATSRAQDRTSINYGYTF. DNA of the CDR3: TGTGCCACCAGCAGAGCCCAGGACAGGACGAGTATAAACTATGGCTACACCTTC.

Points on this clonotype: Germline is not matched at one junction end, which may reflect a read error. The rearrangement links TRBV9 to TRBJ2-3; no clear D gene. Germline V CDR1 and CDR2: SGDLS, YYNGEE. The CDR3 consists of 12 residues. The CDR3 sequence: CANSRSTETQYF. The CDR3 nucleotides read TGTGCCAACAGCCGTAGCACAGAGACGCAGTATTTT.

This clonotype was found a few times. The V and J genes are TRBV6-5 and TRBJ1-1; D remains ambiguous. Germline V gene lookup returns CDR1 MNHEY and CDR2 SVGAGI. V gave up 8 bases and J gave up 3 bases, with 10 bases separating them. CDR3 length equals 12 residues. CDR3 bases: TGTGCCAGCGGATCGTGGGACACTGAAGCTTTCTTT. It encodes CASGSWDTEAFF.

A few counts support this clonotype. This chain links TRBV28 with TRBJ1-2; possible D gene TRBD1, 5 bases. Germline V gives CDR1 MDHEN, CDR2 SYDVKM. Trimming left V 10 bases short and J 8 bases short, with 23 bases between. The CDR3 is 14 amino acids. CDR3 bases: TGTGCCATCTCCTTCGGGACGGCTAAGAACGGCTACACCTTC. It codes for CAISFGTAKNGYTF.

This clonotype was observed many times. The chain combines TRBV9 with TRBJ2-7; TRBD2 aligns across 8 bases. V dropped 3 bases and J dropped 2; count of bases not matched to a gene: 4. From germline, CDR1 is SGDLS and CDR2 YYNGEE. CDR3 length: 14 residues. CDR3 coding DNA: TGTGCCAGCAGCGCTCGGGAGGGCCCCTACGAGCAGTACTTC. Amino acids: CASSAREGPYEQYF. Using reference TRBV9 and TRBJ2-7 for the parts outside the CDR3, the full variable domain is DSGVTQTPKHLITATGQRVTLRCSPRSGDLSVYWYQQSLDQGLQFLIQYYNGEERAKGNILERFSAQQFPDLHSELNLSSLELGDSALYFCASSAREGPYEQYFGPGTRLTVT.

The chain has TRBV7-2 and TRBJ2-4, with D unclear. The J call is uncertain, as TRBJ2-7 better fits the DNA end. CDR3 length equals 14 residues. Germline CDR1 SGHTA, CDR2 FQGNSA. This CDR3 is CASSLAPLTYEQYF. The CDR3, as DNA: TGTGCCAGCAGCTTAGCGCCACTAACCTACGAGCAGTACTTC.

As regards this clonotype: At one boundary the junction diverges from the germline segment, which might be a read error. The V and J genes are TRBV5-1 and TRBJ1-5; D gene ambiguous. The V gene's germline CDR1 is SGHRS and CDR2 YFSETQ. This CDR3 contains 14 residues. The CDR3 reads CASSLSGSNQPHHF. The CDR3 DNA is TGCGCCAGCAGCTTATCTGGGAGCAATCAGCCCCATCATTTT.

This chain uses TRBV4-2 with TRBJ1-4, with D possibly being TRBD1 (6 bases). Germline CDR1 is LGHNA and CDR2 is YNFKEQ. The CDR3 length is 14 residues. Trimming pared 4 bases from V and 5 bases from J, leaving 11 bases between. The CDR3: CASSPRTANEKLFF. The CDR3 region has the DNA TGTGCCAGCAGCCCCCGGACAGCGAATGAAAAACTGTTTTTT.

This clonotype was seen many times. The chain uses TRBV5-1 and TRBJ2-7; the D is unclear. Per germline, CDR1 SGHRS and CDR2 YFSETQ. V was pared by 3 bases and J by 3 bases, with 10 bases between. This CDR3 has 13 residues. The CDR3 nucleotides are TGCGCCAGCAGCTCCAGGACGGGCTACGAGCAGTACTTC. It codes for CASSSRTGYEQYF. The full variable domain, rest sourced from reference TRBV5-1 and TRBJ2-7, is KAGVTQTPRYLIKTRGQQVTLSCSPISGHRSVSWYQQTPGQGLQFLFEYFSETQRNKGNFPGRFSGRQFSNSRSEMNVSTLELGDSALYLCASSSRTGYEQYFGPGTRLTVT.

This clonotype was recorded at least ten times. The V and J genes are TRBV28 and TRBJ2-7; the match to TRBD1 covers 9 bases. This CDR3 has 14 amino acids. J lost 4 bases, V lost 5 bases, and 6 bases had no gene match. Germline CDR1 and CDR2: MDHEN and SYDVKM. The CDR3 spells CASSPRTGDYEQYF. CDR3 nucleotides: TGTGCCAGCAGTCCCCGGACAGGGGATTACGAGCAGTACTTC.